This note documents a single TCR beta chain sequence. Its antigen remains unidentified. The record originates from a study of CD8 T cells in Susac syndrome. Study overall: Each patient with Susac syndrome, at the time of blood draw, was therapy-naive, on corticosteroids, or on intravenous immunoglobulin alone. Study-wide findings and caveats: It was acknowledged in the study that its TCR sequencing and HLA analysis involved a relatively small number of individuals.

After extraction with the RNeasy kit, roughly 0.45 to 1 ug of the RNA was reverse transcribed using random hexamers. With immunoSEQ multiplex PCR, TCR beta CDR3 was amplified across 54 Vbeta and 13 Jbeta. TCRdb recomputed calls from the immunoSEQ multiplex PCR reads with MiXCR, one row per CDR3 protein. The profile covers 160,000 or so distinct CDR3 sequences, with around 94% appearing a single time and 0.095% to 0.13% taken by the ten largest. CDR1 is MNHEY, CDR2 SVGAGI, per germline. The CDR3 is 14 amino acids. Trimming shortened V by 6 bases and J by 4 bases, and 14 bases separated the two germline ends.

Sequencing was carried out using CD4+ T cells from PBMCs. The clonotype comes from a human donor with Susac syndrome. The chain uses TRBV6-5 and TRBJ2-3; tentative D call: TRBD1 (6 bases). Written as DNA, the CDR3 is TGTGCCAGCAGGCTAAACAGGGATCCAGATACGCAGTATTTT. Translating gives CASRLNRDPDTQYF.